The present T cell receptor beta chain was sequenced within a study of blood T cells in healthy people across ages. Study findings and constraints: Getting older went along with TCR beta diversity per million T cells dropping roughly linearly. What prevented conclusive comparison of naive and antigen-experienced cells was that PBMCs were unsorted. Diversity was higher, and naive CD4+ cells more numerous, in long-lived donors than in aged donors.

This CDR3 is built from 12 residues. Germline loops: CDR1 ENHRY, CDR2 SYGVKD. V dropped 3 bases and J dropped 4 bases, with 6 bases sitting between them. Primers used in a second PCR of roughly 6 to 12 cycles were a sample-barcoded 5' primer and a J-beta primer mix. Each TCR beta cDNA got a 12-nucleotide random molecular identifier. A single record per CDR3 protein comes from TCRdb applying MiXCR to the 5' RACE reads. The sample yields 550,000 to 750,000 distinct CDR3 sequences, approximately 21% seen once. Remarks on this clonotype: Its antigen remains unknown.

The sample was blood. This clonotype was obtained from a man between 70 and 80 years old in good health. This chain joins TRBV10-3 and TRBJ2-5; D call uncertain. CDR3 protein: CAISDSAETQYF. The CDR3 DNA follows: TGTGCCATCAGTGATTCCGCAGAGACCCAGTACTTC.